This TCR beta chain came from a study of identical twins. This CDR3 spans 16 amino acids. CDR1 is SNHLY and CDR2 is FYNNEI in the germline V gene. The V end was cut by 7 bases, the J end by 2 bases, with 19 bases between. Study-level results: Twin sharing of out-of-frame TCR alpha was underestimated by models in monozygotic pairs.

TCRdb reanalysed the 5' RACE reads using MiXCR and keeps one entry per CDR3 protein. The table has 1.5 million or so distinct CDR3 sequences, around a third seen once. A note on this clonotype: Its antigen remains unidentified.

This receptor was obtained from a newborn girl in good health. J is TRBJ2-3 and V is TRBV2, with D perhaps given as TRBD1 or TRBD2 (5 bases each). The sequencing input was cord blood. In nucleotides, the CDR3 is TGTGCCAGCATAGGGGCGGGCCGCTATAACACAGATACGCAGTATTTT. Its translation: CASIGAGRYNTDTQYF.